These 28 T cell receptor beta chains originate from one sample sequenced in a study of T cells in Graves' hyperthyroidism and ophthalmopathy (dated by TCRdb to the late 2010s). Libraries were constructed by multiplex PCR. This sample was sequenced with an Illumina HiSeq 2000. The TCR beta CDR3 regions were amplified from the RNA transcripts. The TCR CDR3 was subjected to a first round of RT-PCR using the HTBI primer set and the Qiagen OneStep RT-PCR kit. TCRdb reprocessed the public reads (quality trimming at Q25 with fastp, clone calling with MiXCR) and kept in-frame beta chains. Rows are unified per CDR3 protein, each entry keeping the most common DNA and genes. The sample includes around 700,000 distinct CDR3 sequences, with roughly a sixth observed a single time. The top ten constitute 16% of the sample. Specimen: blood. These receptors were obtained from a woman aged 45-59 years with Graves' hyperthyroidism that later progressed to Graves' ophthalmopathy.

The chain recombines TRBV27 with TRBJ2-7, with unresolved D. The V end was cut by 2 bases, the J end by 3 bases, with 11 bases between. The CDR3 runs 14 residues. From germline, CDR1 is MNHEY and CDR2 SMNVEV (reference sequence). CDR3 loop: CASSLARVGYEQYF. The CDR3 DNA sequence: TGTGCCAGCAGTTTAGCACGGGTCGGCTACGAGCAGTACTTC.

Only a few counts were recorded for this clonotype. The J gene is TRBJ1-2, the V gene TRBV6-1, with 7 bases fitting TRBD1. CDR1 is MNHNS and CDR2 is SASEGT in the germline V gene. The length of the CDR3 is 16 residues. The J segment lost 5 bases and the V segment lost 2 bases, leaving 11 bases of the junction unmatched. The CDR3 nucleotides read TGTGCCAGCAGTGAAAACGGAGGACAGGCAATATATGGCTACACCTTC. Protein: CASSENGGQAIYGYTF.

This clonotype was seen repeatedly, ten times or more. The genes are TRBV12-3 or TRBV12-4 and TRBJ2-3; 11 bases align to TRBD2. The CDR3 is 18 amino acids. V trimming: 2 bases; J trimming: 5 bases; junction bases outside the gene matches: 12. CDR3 bases: TGTGCCAGCAGTTTAAAGGGGAGGTTGGGACTAGCGGTAGATACGCAGTATTTT. It is translated as CASSLKGRLGLAVDTQYF.

This sequence joins TRBV2 and TRBJ2-2, with TRBD1 matching over 8 bases. V gave up 6 bases and J gave up 7 bases; unmatched junction bases: 7. This CDR3 is 14 amino acids long. In germline, CDR1 is SNHLY, CDR2 FYNNEI. CDR3 bases: TGTGCCAGCAGGGCCAGGGGGCCGGTCGGGGAGCTGTTTTTT. Translation gives CASRARGPVGELFF.

Notes on this clonotype: One base away lies a much larger clone, so this may be a sequencing read error. The rearrangement links TRBV7-9 to TRBJ2-1; D is unclear. Germline assignment: CDR1 SEHNR and CDR2 FQNEAQ (reference sequence). The CDR3 consists of 14 residues. Here the CDR3 DNA reads TGTGCCAGCAGCTTTTTAAGTCCCTACAATGAGCAGCTCTTC. Amino acid sequence: CASSFLSPYNEQLF.

The V and J genes are TRBV6-6 and TRBJ1-1; D not resolved. Germline loops: CDR1 MNHNY, CDR2 SVGAGI (reference sequence). Trimming removed 0 bases from V and 7 bases from J, with 9 bases in between. The length of the CDR3 is 13 residues. The DNA of the CDR3 is TGTGCCAGCAGTTACTCCTTACAGCTTGAAGCTTTCTTT. This sequence encodes CASSYSLQLEAFF.

This clonotype occurred many times. This rearrangement joins TRBV11-3 to TRBJ2-1; 13 bases align to TRBD2. The CDR3 contains 18 residues. V shed 0 bases and J 5 bases; nucleotides not matched to a gene: 7. Germline V gives CDR1 SGHNT, CDR2 YENEEA. In nucleotides, the CDR3 is TGTGCCAGCAGCTTAGATTCCCGGACTAGCGGGGGTAACAATGAGCAGTTCTTC. Residues: CASSLDSRTSGGNNEQFF. The whole variable domain, filled in from reference TRBV11-3 and TRBJ2-1, reads EAGVVQSPRYKIIEKKQPVAFWCNPISGHNTLYWYLQNLGQGPELLIRYENEEAVDDSQLPKDRFSAERLKGVDSTLKIQPAELGDSAVYLCASSLDSRTSGGNNEQFFGPGTRLTVL.

For this clonotype: This clone may be a read error of a much larger clone one base away. V and J are TRBV5-1 and TRBJ2-1; TRBD2 aligns across 7 bases. The junction had 14 bases not matched to a gene; V was cut back by 4 bases and J by 7 bases. Germline V gene lookup returns CDR1 SGHRS and CDR2 YFSETQ. There are 16 residues in the CDR3. CDR3 protein: CASSRGTSVGGNEQFF. In DNA form, the CDR3 reads TGCGCCAGCAGCAGGGGAACTAGCGTGGGGGGTAATGAGCAGTTCTTC.

The chain recombines TRBV27 with TRBJ2-1; the match to TRBD1 covers 7 bases. The germline gives CDR1 MNHEY, CDR2 SMNVEV (reference sequence). The CDR3 covers 12 residues. V shed 3 bases and J 15 bases; nucleotides not matched to a gene: 8. The CDR3 spells CASSFSGQVVFF. CDR3 bases: TGTGCCAGCAGTTTCTCCGGACAGGTTGTGTTCTTC.

At least ten counts were recorded for this clonotype. The V gene is TRBV27, the J gene TRBJ2-1; the D is unclear. The V end was cut by 0 bases, the J end by 10 bases, with 13 bases between. This CDR3 spans 14 amino acids. CDR1 MNHEY and CDR2 SMNVEV come from the germline V gene (reference sequence). In DNA, the CDR3 is TGTGCCAGCAGTTTATCGGCCTCGTCGAAAGAGCAGTTCTTC. Its protein is CASSLSASSKEQFF.

At least ten counts were recorded for this clonotype. This sequence joins TRBV20-1 and TRBJ1-1; the match to TRBD1 covers 7 bases. Germline values: CDR1 DFQATT, CDR2 SNEGSKA (reference sequence). Germline trimming cut 6 bases from V and 3 bases from J; bases unmatched to any gene: 4. The CDR3 totals 12 residues. In DNA, the CDR3 is TGCAGTGCCCCGGGACAGTACACTGAAGCTTTCTTT. Protein: CSAPGQYTEAFF.

This clonotype was picked up many times. CDR3 sequence reads: CSQLVDTEAFF. The CDR3 region has the DNA TGCAGTCAGTTAGTGGACACTGAAGCTTTCTTT. V and J are TRBV20-1 and TRBJ1-1; no reliable D call. CDR1 is DFQATT, CDR2 SNEGSKA, per germline (reference sequence). V lost 8 bases to trimming and J lost 3 bases, with 10 bases between them. This CDR3 has 11 residues.

The genes are TRBV6-1 and TRBJ2-1, with 8 bases identical to TRBD1. The CDR3 spans 16 residues. The junction had 5 bases not matched to a gene; V was cut back by 0 bases and J by 4 bases. From germline, CDR1 is MNHNS and CDR2 SASEGT. The chain's CDR3 is CASSEAVTGGYNEQFF. CDR3 coding DNA: TGTGCCAGCAGTGAAGCGGTTACAGGGGGGTACAATGAGCAGTTCTTC.

The chain uses TRBV6-9 and TRBJ1-5, with D perhaps matching TRBD1 (6 bases). CDR3 length: 18 amino acids. The germline CDR1 and CDR2 sequences are MNHGY and SVAAGI. V was cut by 4 bases and J by 0 bases, with 19 bases left in between. CDR3 protein: CASSSDTTGIYSNQPQHF. The CDR3 bases are TGTGCCAGCAGTTCGGATACGACAGGAATCTATAGCAATCAGCCCCAGCATTTT.

The chain is built from TRBV7-2 and TRBJ1-1, with D tentatively TRBD1 (6 bases). The germline gives CDR1 SGHTA, CDR2 FQGNSA. The CDR3 is 15 residues long. The V and J ends lost 6 bases and 5 bases respectively, with 19 bases between them. Written as DNA, the CDR3 is TGTGCCAGCAGGGGACAAGGGTTGGGGATGACTGAAGCTTTCTTT. Translating gives CASRGQGLGMTEAFF.

This clonotype was detected once. Possible read error: a much larger clone is one base away. The rearrangement uses TRBV3-1 and TRBJ1-2; 7 bases line up with TRBD1. Germline lookup yields CDR1 LGHDT and CDR2 YNNKEL (reference sequence). CDR3 length: 13 residues. The CDR3 coding sequence is TGTGCCGGCAGCTGGGACAGAAGCTATGGCTACACCTTC. Translation: CAGSWDRSYGYTF.

The V and J genes are TRBV11-2 and TRBJ1-4, with TRBD1 identical over 7 bases. Germline trimming cut 2 bases from V and 4 bases from J; bases unmatched to any gene: 4. CDR1 and CDR2 from the germline V gene are SGHAT and FQNNGV. There are 15 residues in the CDR3. The CDR3: CASSLFRQGNEKLFF. CDR3 bases: TGTGCCAGCAGCTTATTTAGACAGGGTAATGAAAAACTGTTTTTT.

This clonotype was recorded many times. The chain couples TRBV3-1 to TRBJ1-2, with a tentative D call TRBD1 (5 bases). This CDR3 is built from 13 residues. Between the trimmed V and J ends, which lost 1 base and 6 bases, there was a span of 9 bases. CDR1 LGHDT and CDR2 YNNKEL come from the germline V gene (reference sequence). In DNA form, the CDR3 reads TGTGCCAGCAGCCAAGGGACAATGGATGGCTACACCTTC. Residues: CASSQGTMDGYTF.

V usage is TRBV6-1 and J usage is TRBJ1-2; TRBD1 might be the D (5 bases). Trimming removed 6 bases from V and 3 bases from J, with 17 bases in between. Germline CDR1 is MNHNS and CDR2 is SASEGT. This CDR3 spans 15 amino acids. The CDR3 loop reads CASSSWGEPHYGYTF. The CDR3 bases are TGTGCCAGCAGCTCATGGGGGGAACCGCACTATGGCTACACCTTC.

About this clonotype itself: A read error may be the cause here, since a much bigger clone is one base away. V usage is TRBV3-1 and J usage is TRBJ1-2, with D possibly TRBD1 on 6 matching bases. The CDR3 loop spans 17 amino acids. Germline values: CDR1 LGHDT, CDR2 YNNKEL (reference sequence). The CDR3 loop reads CAGSHLRRRGINYGYTF. The CDR3 nucleotides are TGTGCCGGCAGCCATTTGAGACGCAGGGGAATTAACTATGGCTACACCTTC. Looking up the rest from reference TRBV3-1 and TRBJ1-2 gives the full variable domain: DTAVSQTPKYLVTQMGNDKSIKCEQNLGHDTMYWYKQDSKKFLKIMFSYNNKELIINETVPNRFSPKSPDKAHLNLHINSLELGDSAVYFCAGSHLRRRGINYGYTFGSGTRLTVV.

The V call is TRBV7-9, the J call TRBJ1-5; D uncertain. There are 13 residues in the CDR3. Trimming stripped 4 bases from V and 5 bases from J, with 9 bases between. Germline assignment: CDR1 SEHNR and CDR2 FQNEAQ (reference sequence). Written as DNA, the CDR3 is TGTGCCAGCAGCTCAGACACCTATCAGCCCCAGCATTTT. Protein sequence: CASSSDTYQPQHF.

This clonotype showed up just a few times. This chain connects TRBV19 to TRBJ1-5, with 8 bases lining up with TRBD1. This CDR3 is 15 amino acids long. Germline V CDR1 and CDR2: LNHDA, SQIVND (reference sequence). V dropped 3 bases and J dropped 6; count of bases not matched to a gene: 7. The CDR3 here is CASSIAGGIGQPQHF. CDR3 in DNA: TGTGCCAGTAGTATTGCAGGGGGCATCGGTCAGCCCCAGCATTTT.

In this sample, this clonotype turned up many times. The chain carries TRBV29-1 and TRBJ1-5, with 10 bases that match TRBD1. Germline lookup yields CDR1 SQVTM and CDR2 ANQGSEA. The CDR3 is 12 amino acids. V dropped 6 bases and J dropped 4; count of bases not matched to a gene: 0. The CDR3 coding sequence is TGCAGCGTGGGACAGGGGAATCAGCCCCAGCATTTT. It yields the protein CSVGQGNQPQHF.

V usage is TRBV14 and J usage is TRBJ2-7; D not resolved. V dropped 0 bases and J dropped 0 bases, with 12 bases sitting between them. Per germline, CDR1 SGHDN and CDR2 FVKESK. This CDR3 is built from 16 residues. CDR3: CASSQEEWPASYEQYF. The CDR3 region has the DNA TGTGCCAGCAGCCAAGAAGAATGGCCGGCCTCCTACGAGCAGTACTTC. The variable domain in full, with the rest retrieved from reference TRBV14 and TRBJ2-7, is EAGVTQFPSHSVIEKGQTVTLRCDPISGHDNLYWYRRVMGKEIKFLLHFVKESKQDESGMPNNRFLAERTGGTYSTLKVQPAELEDSGVYFCASSQEEWPASYEQYFGPGTRLTVT.

The chain links TRBV18 to TRBJ1-5; no clear D. Trimming left V 2 bases short and J 3 bases short, with 11 bases between. CDR1 and CDR2 from the germline V gene are KGHSH and LQKENI. This CDR3 is 15 amino acids long. The CDR3 sequence is CASSPREAHNQPQHF. The CDR3, as DNA: TGTGCCAGCTCACCAAGGGAAGCCCACAATCAGCCCCAGCATTTT.

The rearrangement links TRBV2 to TRBJ1-4; no definite D call. The V gene lost 8 bases and the J gene lost 10 bases, with 11 bases spanning the gap. The V gene's germline CDR1 is SNHLY and CDR2 FYNNEI. The CDR3 runs to 11 residues. This chain's CDR3 is CASELVGKLFF. CDR3 nucleotides: TGTGCCAGCGAGTTGGTCGGAAAACTGTTTTTT.

This clonotype was observed at least ten times. The rearrangement joins TRBV5-1 to TRBJ1-5; 7 nucleotides match TRBD1. The germline V gene has CDR1 SGHRS and CDR2 YFSETQ. CDR3 size: 14 residues. Trimming at V came to 0 bases and at J to 7 bases, leaving 4 bases not matched to a gene. The CDR3 protein is CASSLEAGGQPQHF. DNA for the CDR3: TGCGCCAGCAGCTTGGAGGCAGGGGGACAGCCCCAGCATTTT. Using reference TRBV5-1 and TRBJ1-5 for the parts outside the CDR3, the full variable domain is KAGVTQTPRYLIKTRGQQVTLSCSPISGHRSVSWYQQTPGQGLQFLFEYFSETQRNKGNFPGRFSGRQFSNSRSEMNVSTLELGDSALYLCASSLEAGGQPQHFGDGTRLSIL.

This clonotype came up a few times. The V and J genes are TRBV4-2 and TRBJ2-1; 9 nucleotides agree with TRBD1. Germline V gene lookup returns CDR1 LGHNA and CDR2 YNFKEQ. Germline trimming cut 0 bases from V and 6 bases from J; bases unmatched to any gene: 6. The CDR3 runs 16 residues. The CDR3 spells CASSQDQQGAANEQFF. The CDR3 DNA is TGTGCCAGCAGCCAAGATCAACAGGGGGCTGCCAATGAGCAGTTCTTC.